The 3 T cell receptor beta chains presented below share a single source sample, sequenced in a study of CD4+ T cells in melanoma. Assay used: immunoSEQ multiplex PCR; TCRdb lists only in-frame clones, some missing. The sample has more than 12,000 clones; roughly 84% are singletons. Sequenced: cells from a culture (not recorded whether cultured in vitro). The origin of the receptors is a human donor with melanoma.

This CDR3 is CASSLSSLAGGPTDTQYF. CDR3 nucleotides: TGTGCCAGCAGCTTAAGTAGTCTAGCGGGGGGTCCAACAGATACGCAGTATTTT. The V call is TRBV7-3, the J call TRBJ2-3, with TRBD2 matching over 11 bases. With V trimmed by 1 base and J by 3 bases, 9 bases remained unmatched. This CDR3 has 18 residues. Germline V gene data show CDR1 as SGHTA and CDR2 as FQGTGA.

As DNA, the CDR3 is TGTGCCTGGAGTGTACAGGGGGTCACCGGGGAGCTGTTTTTT. It yields the protein CAWSVQGVTGELFF. V is TRBV30 and J is TRBJ2-2; 8 bases fit TRBD1. J was trimmed by 4 bases and V by 0 bases; bases with no gene match: 1. Germline assignment: CDR1 GTSNPN and CDR2 SVGIG (reference sequence). The length of the CDR3 is 14 residues.

The sample holds a few counts of this clone. This chain uses TRBV4-2 with TRBJ2-3; D remains unclear. In germline, CDR1 is LGHNA, CDR2 YNFKEQ. The CDR3 spans 14 residues. Trimming removed 4 bases from V and 0 bases from J, with 8 bases in between. CDR3 amino acids: CASSPLASTDTQYF. As DNA, the CDR3 is TGTGCCAGCAGCCCGTTGGCTAGCACAGATACGCAGTATTTT.